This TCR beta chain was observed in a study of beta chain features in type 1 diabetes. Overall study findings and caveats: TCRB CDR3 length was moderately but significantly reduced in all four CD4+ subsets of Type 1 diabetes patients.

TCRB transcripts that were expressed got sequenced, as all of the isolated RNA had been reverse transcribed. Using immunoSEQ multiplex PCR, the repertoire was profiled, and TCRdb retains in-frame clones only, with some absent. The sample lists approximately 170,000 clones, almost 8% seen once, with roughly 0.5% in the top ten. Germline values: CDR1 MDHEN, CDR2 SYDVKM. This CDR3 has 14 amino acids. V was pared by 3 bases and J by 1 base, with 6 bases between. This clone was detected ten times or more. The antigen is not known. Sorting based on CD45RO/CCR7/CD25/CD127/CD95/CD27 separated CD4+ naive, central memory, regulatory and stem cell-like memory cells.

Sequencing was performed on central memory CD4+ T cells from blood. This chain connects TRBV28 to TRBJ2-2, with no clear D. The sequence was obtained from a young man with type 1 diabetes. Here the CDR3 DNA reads TGTGCCAGCAGTTTGTATAAGAACACCGGGGAGCTGTTTTTT. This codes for CASSLYKNTGELFF.